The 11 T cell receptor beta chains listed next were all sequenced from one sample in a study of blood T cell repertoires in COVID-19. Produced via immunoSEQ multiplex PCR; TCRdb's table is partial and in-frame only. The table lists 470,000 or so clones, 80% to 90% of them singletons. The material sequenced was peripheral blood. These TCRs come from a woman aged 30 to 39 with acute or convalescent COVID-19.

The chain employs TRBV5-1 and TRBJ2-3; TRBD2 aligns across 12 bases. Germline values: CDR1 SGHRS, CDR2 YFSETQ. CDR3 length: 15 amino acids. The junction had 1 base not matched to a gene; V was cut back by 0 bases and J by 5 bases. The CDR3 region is CASSLGLAGEDTQYF. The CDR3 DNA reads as TGCGCCAGCAGCTTGGGACTAGCGGGGGAAGATACGCAGTATTTT.

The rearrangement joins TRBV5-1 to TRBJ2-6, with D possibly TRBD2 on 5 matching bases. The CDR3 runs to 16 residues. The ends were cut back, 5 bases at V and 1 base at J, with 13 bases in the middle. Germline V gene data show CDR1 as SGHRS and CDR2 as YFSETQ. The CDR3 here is CASRRAGKSGANVLTF. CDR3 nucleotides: TGCGCCAGCAGAAGGGCCGGGAAATCTGGGGCCAACGTCCTGACTTTC.

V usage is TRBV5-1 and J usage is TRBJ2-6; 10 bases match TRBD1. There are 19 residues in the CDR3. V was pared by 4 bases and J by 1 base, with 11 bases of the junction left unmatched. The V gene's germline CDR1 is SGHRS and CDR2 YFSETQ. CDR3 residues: CASSTDRGRFLSGANVLTF. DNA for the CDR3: TGCGCCAGCAGCACCGACAGGGGGCGGTTTTTATCTGGGGCCAACGTCCTGACTTTC.

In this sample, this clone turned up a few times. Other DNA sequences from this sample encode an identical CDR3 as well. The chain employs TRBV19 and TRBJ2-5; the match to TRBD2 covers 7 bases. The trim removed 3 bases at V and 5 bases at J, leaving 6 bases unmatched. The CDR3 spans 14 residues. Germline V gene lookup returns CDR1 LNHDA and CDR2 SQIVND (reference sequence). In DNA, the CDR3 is TGTGCCAGTAGTATCTGGGGAGGGCAGGAGACCCAGTACTTC. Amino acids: CASSIWGGQETQYF.

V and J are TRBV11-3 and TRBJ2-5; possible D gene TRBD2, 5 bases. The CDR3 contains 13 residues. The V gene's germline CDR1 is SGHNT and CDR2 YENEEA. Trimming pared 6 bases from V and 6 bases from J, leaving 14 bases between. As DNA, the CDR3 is TGTGCCAGCAGTTCCCTAGCAGGCCAGACCCAGTACTTC. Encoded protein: CASSSLAGQTQYF.

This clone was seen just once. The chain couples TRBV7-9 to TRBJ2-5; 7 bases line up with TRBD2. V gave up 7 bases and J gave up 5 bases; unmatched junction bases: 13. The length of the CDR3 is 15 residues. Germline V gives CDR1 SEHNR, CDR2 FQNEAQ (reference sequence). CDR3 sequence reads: CASIPIWEGRETQYF. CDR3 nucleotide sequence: TGTGCCAGCATCCCCATCTGGGAGGGCAGGGAGACCCAGTACTTC.

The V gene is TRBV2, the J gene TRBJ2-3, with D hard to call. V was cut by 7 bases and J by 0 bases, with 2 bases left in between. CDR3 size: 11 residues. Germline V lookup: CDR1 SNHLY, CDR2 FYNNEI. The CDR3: CASTSTDTQYF. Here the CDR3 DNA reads TGTGCCAGCACTAGCACAGATACGCAGTATTTT.

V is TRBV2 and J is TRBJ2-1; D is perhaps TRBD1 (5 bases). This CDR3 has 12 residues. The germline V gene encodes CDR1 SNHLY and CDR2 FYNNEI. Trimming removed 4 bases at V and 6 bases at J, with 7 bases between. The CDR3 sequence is CASSAGSNEQFF. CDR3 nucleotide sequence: TGTGCCAGCAGTGCAGGGTCCAATGAGCAGTTCTTC.

In DNA, the CDR3 is TGTGCCAGCATCCTCCACAGTGGGAGGGTCTTTGGCTACACCTTC. Translation: CASILHSGRVFGYTF. This sequence joins TRBV9 and TRBJ1-2, with D uncertain. Trimming removed 6 bases from V and 7 bases from J, with 22 bases in between. Germline V lookup: CDR1 SGDLS, CDR2 YYNGEE. CDR3 length: 15 amino acids.

CDR3 amino acids: CASSWDSSSYEQYF. The CDR3 DNA reads as TGCGCCAGCAGCTGGGACAGTAGCTCCTACGAGCAGTACTTC. The chain is built from TRBV5-1 and TRBJ2-7; 7 nucleotides line up with TRBD1. This CDR3 has 14 residues. CDR1 is SGHRS, CDR2 YFSETQ, per germline. With V trimmed by 3 bases and J by 0 bases, 3 bases remained unmatched.

This CDR3 reads CASSEPSGGQGWETQYF. CDR3 DNA: TGTGCCAGCAGCGAACCTAGCGGGGGGCAAGGATGGGAGACCCAGTACTTC. V is TRBV2 and J is TRBJ2-5; 11 positions match TRBD2. CDR3 length: 17 amino acids. Germline values: CDR1 SNHLY, CDR2 FYNNEI. V lost 6 bases and J lost 5; bases outside the gene matches: 14.